The next 16 T cell receptor beta chains were all read from a single sample in a study of OX40 agonist ivuxolimab in advanced cancers. Here immunoSEQ multiplex PCR was the method, and the copy in TCRdb shows in-frame clones only, minus some. Found here are 65,000 to 90,000 clones, around 86% of them singletons; the top ten hold approximately 0.66%. The specimen was CD4+ or CD8+ T cells sorted from blood, collected in a trial of the OX40 agonist ivuxolimab. These receptor sequences come from an adult with an advanced solid tumor such as melanoma, head and neck, liver or kidney cancer.

This chain uses TRBV10-3 with TRBJ1-1; D remains ambiguous. CDR3 length equals 14 residues. V shed 6 bases and J shed 6 bases, with 17 bases lying between them. In germline, CDR1 is ENHRY, CDR2 SYGVKD. In DNA, the CDR3 is TGTGCCATCAGCCCAGCCAGACGTGGCGCTGAAGCTTTCTTT. Amino acids: CAISPARRGAEAFF.

This clone was recorded only once. The chain links TRBV7-8 to TRBJ2-7, with 7 bases matching TRBD1. The CDR3 spans 15 residues. CDR1 and CDR2 from the germline V gene are SGHVS and FQNEAQ. Trimming at V came to 1 base and at J to 2 bases, leaving 5 bases not matched to a gene. CDR3 amino acids: CASSLGARGTYEQYF. The CDR3 nucleotides read TGTGCCAGCAGCTTAGGGGCCAGGGGGACCTACGAGCAGTACTTC.

The V gene is TRBV29-1, the J gene TRBJ1-4, with 8 positions matching TRBD1. Trimming at V came to 7 bases and at J to 2 bases, leaving 0 bases not matched to a gene. Per germline, CDR1 SQVTM and CDR2 ANQGSEA. This CDR3 contains 12 residues. As DNA, the CDR3 is TGCAGCGGACAGGGGACTAATGAAAAACTGTTTTTT. It is translated as CSGQGTNEKLFF.

The V call is TRBV27, the J call TRBJ2-6; D gene ambiguous. The length of the CDR3 is 15 residues. Trimming stripped 5 bases from V and 10 bases from J, with 18 bases between. The germline V gene has CDR1 MNHEY and CDR2 SMNVEV (reference sequence). Written as DNA, the CDR3 is TGTGCCAGCAGTAAGGACCTCGTGGGGTTAAACGTCCTGACTTTC. Translated: CASSKDLVGLNVLTF.

The rearrangement links TRBV18 to TRBJ2-1, with 9 bases aligning to TRBD2. The trim removed 2 bases at V and 9 bases at J, leaving 11 bases unmatched. The CDR3 has 16 amino acids. CDR1 is KGHSH and CDR2 is LQKENI in the germline V gene. The CDR3 sequence: CASSPVAGGPRVEQFF. The CDR3, as DNA: TGTGCCAGCTCACCAGTCGCGGGGGGGCCGAGGGTTGAGCAGTTCTTC.

The rearrangement links TRBV7-9 to TRBJ1-5; D gene uncertain. Looked up from germline, CDR1 is SEHNR and CDR2 is FQNEAQ (reference sequence). CDR3 size: 15 residues. Trimming took 5 bases from V and 0 from J, leaving 11 bases between them. CDR3 DNA sequence: TGTGCCAGCAGCGTAACCGGGGATAGCAATCAGCCCCAGCATTTT. This encodes CASSVTGDSNQPQHF.

The J gene is TRBJ1-3, the V gene TRBV19; D ambiguous. Germline V gene sequence: CDR1 LNHDA, CDR2 SQIVND (reference sequence). V gave up 5 bases and J gave up 8 bases, with 13 bases separating them. This CDR3 has 13 amino acids. This chain's CDR3 is CASSAQVVDTIYF. CDR3 coding DNA: TGTGCCAGTAGTGCCCAGGTGGTGGACACCATATATTTT.

The chain combines TRBV7-7 with TRBJ2-7; a possible D gene is TRBD1 (6 bases). The V gene lost 5 bases and the J gene lost 0 bases, with 11 bases spanning the gap. Looked up from germline, CDR1 is SSHAT and CDR2 is FNYEAQ (reference sequence). The CDR3 runs to 14 residues. The DNA for the CDR3 is TGTGCCAGCAGCCTCGGACAGAACTCCTACGAGCAGTACTTC. Its protein product is CASSLGQNSYEQYF.

CDR3 protein: CASSQDSSGRAWFF. The CDR3 nucleotides are TGTGCCAGCAGCCAAGATTCTAGCGGGAGGGCATGGTTCTTC. The chain combines TRBV4-2 with TRBJ2-1; 12 bases agree with TRBD2. CDR3 length: 14 amino acids. The V and J ends lost 0 bases and 15 bases, in that order; junction bases with no gene match: 6. The V gene's germline CDR1 is LGHNA and CDR2 YNFKEQ.

The V and J genes are TRBV15 and TRBJ2-2; 8 nucleotides match TRBD2. After removal of 3 bases from V and 5 bases from J, the junction contained 5 bases not matched to a gene. Germline-derived CDR1 and CDR2 are LNHNV and YYDKDF (reference sequence). The CDR3 spans 15 residues. CDR3: CATSSSGSWTGELFF. The CDR3 bases are TGTGCCACCAGCAGCAGCGGGAGTTGGACCGGGGAGCTGTTTTTT.

The chain joins TRBV6-1 to TRBJ2-7, with a weak D call TRBD2 (5 bases). There are 14 residues in the CDR3. Germline V CDR1 and CDR2: MNHNS, SASEGT. The V and J ends lost 1 base and 6 bases respectively, with 13 bases between them. CDR3 nucleotide sequence: TGTGCCAGCAGTGAAGTTAGGCTAGCACCCGAGCAGTACTTC. Residues: CASSEVRLAPEQYF.

The rearrangement joins TRBV7-8 to TRBJ2-1; no clear D. The CDR3 is made up of 12 amino acids. The germline V gene has CDR1 SGHVS and CDR2 FQNEAQ. Trimming left V 1 base short and J 4 bases short, with 2 bases between. The CDR3 region is CASSLDYNEQFF. The CDR3, as DNA: TGTGCCAGCAGCTTAGATTACAATGAGCAGTTCTTC.

The chain combines TRBV19 with TRBJ1-5; possible D gene TRBD1, 6 bases. The CDR3 loop spans 15 amino acids. The germline gives CDR1 LNHDA, CDR2 SQIVND (reference sequence). Trimming took 7 bases from V and 0 from J, leaving 13 bases between them. The CDR3 reads CASTSGGASNQPQHF. The CDR3 DNA reads as TGTGCCAGTACTTCCGGGGGGGCTAGCAATCAGCCCCAGCATTTT. Full variable domain (rest looked up from reference TRBV19 and TRBJ1-5): DGGITQSPKYLFRKEGQNVTLSCEQNLNHDAMYWYRQDPGQGLRLIYYSQIVNDFQKGDIAEGYSVSREKKESFPLTVTSAQKNPTAFYLCASTSGGASNQPQHFGDGTRLSIL.

This chain joins TRBV18 and TRBJ2-3, with a weak D call TRBD2 (5 bases). Germline V gene data show CDR1 as KGHSH and CDR2 as LQKENI. The CDR3 is made up of 13 amino acids. The V gene lost 0 bases and the J gene lost 8 bases, with 9 bases spanning the gap. The CDR3 sequence is CASSPPSAGTQYF. The CDR3 nucleotides read TGTGCCAGCTCACCACCGAGCGCGGGTACGCAGTATTTT.

This chain connects TRBV6-5 to TRBJ1-5; TRBD1 is a possible D gene (5 bases). CDR3 length equals 14 residues. The V gene lost 5 bases and the J gene lost 4 bases, with 12 bases spanning the gap. From germline, CDR1 is MNHEY and CDR2 SVGAGI. The CDR3 DNA reads TGTGCCAGCAGTAAAACAGGAGGTAATCAGCCCCAGCATTTT. Protein sequence: CASSKTGGNQPQHF.

The chain uses TRBV5-8 and TRBJ1-2; weak D call: TRBD1 (6 bases). This CDR3 contains 14 residues. The germline V gene has CDR1 SGHTS and CDR2 YDEGEE. The V end was cut by 6 bases, the J end by 4 bases, with 16 bases between. The CDR3 protein is CASTQHGTLYGYTF. CDR3 coding DNA: TGTGCCAGCACACAGCACGGGACACTCTATGGCTACACCTTC.